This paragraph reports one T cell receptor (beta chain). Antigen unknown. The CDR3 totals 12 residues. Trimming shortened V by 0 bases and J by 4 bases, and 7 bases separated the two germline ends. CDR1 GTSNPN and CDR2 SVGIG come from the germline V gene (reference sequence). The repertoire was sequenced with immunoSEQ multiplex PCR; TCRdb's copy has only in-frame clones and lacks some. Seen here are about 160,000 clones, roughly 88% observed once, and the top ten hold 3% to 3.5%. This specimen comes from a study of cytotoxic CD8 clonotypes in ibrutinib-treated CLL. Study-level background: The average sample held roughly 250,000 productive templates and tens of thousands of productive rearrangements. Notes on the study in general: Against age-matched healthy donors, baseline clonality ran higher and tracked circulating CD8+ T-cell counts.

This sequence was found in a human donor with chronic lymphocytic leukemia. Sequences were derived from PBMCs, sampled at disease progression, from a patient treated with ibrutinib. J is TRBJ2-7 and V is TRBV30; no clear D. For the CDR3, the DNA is TGTGCCTGGAGTGTAGATGGGTACGAGCAGTACTTC. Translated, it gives CAWSVDGYEQYF.